One and the same sample provided the 28 T cell receptor beta chains below, sequenced in a study of T-cell reconstitution after alpha-beta-depleted transplantation in children. Library preparation (for TCRbeta) was performed with unique molecular identifiers. MiXCR, run by TCRdb on the PCR reads, gives a single entry per CDR3 protein. The sample holds 100,000 to 120,000 distinct CDR3 sequences, about a tenth seen once. The source was PBMCs from the stem cell graft donor, collected from the stem cell graft. These receptors all stem from a human donor who donated a stem cell graft to a child with acute lymphoblastic leukemia.

The sample holds many counts of this clonotype. The chain carries TRBV9 and TRBJ1-2, with D uncertain. V was pared by 4 bases and J by 2 bases, with 9 bases between. Germline CDR1 is SGDLS and CDR2 is YYNGEE. The CDR3 loop spans 13 amino acids. The DNA of the CDR3 is TGTGCCAGCAGCATGGGTCTCAACTATGGCTACACCTTC. It yields the protein CASSMGLNYGYTF.

This clonotype was detected ten times or more. The chain employs TRBV5-1 and TRBJ2-1; maybe TRBD2 (5 bases). V was cut by 4 bases and J by 0 bases, with 11 bases left in between. The CDR3 length is 15 residues. CDR1 is SGHRS, CDR2 YFSETQ, per germline. The CDR3 nucleotides are TGCGCCAGCAGCCAAATGGCGGGCTCCTACAATGAGCAGTTCTTC. Translation gives CASSQMAGSYNEQFF.

This rearrangement joins TRBV12-3 or TRBV12-4 to TRBJ2-6, with D unclear. The V and J ends lost 6 bases and 0 bases respectively, with 12 bases between them. The CDR3 sequence is 16 residues long. The CDR3 here is CASSPLGRSGANVLTF. The CDR3, as DNA: TGTGCCAGCAGCCCACTTGGGCGCTCTGGGGCCAACGTCCTGACTTTC.

In its sample, this clonotype was seen many times. The chain carries TRBV6-1 and TRBJ1-5; 7 bases fit TRBD1. The CDR3 sequence is 16 residues long. The ends lost 4 bases at V and 2 bases at J; junction bases unmatched: 8. CDR1 and CDR2 from the germline V gene are MNHNS and SASEGT. CDR3 region: CASSGSGTAGNQPQHF. In DNA form, the CDR3 reads TGTGCCAGCAGTGGGAGTGGGACAGCCGGCAATCAGCCCCAGCATTTT.

The chain uses TRBV5-4 and TRBJ1-1; D is unresolved. With 4 bases removed from V and 1 base from J, the gap between germline ends came to 11 bases. This CDR3 spans 14 amino acids. Germline-derived CDR1 and CDR2 are SGHNT and YYREEE (reference sequence). CDR3 coding DNA: TGTGCCAGCAGCACTCCAGCCCCGAACACTGAAGCTTTCTTT. Protein: CASSTPAPNTEAFF. Full variable domain (remainder filled in from reference TRBV5-4 and TRBJ1-1): ETGVTQSPTHLIKTRGQQVTLRCSSQSGHNTVSWYQQALGQGPQFIFQYYREEENGRGNFPPRFSGLQFPNYSSELNVNALELDDSALYLCASSTPAPNTEAFFGQGTRLTVV.

This clonotype has ten or more counts. This sequence joins TRBV18 and TRBJ2-3; 8 nucleotides align to TRBD1. V was clipped by 10 bases and J by 4 bases; unmatched bases: 10. CDR1 and CDR2 (germline): KGHSH, LQKENI. The CDR3 covers 14 residues. The DNA for the CDR3 is TGTGCCACCCTTAAGGACAGGGCCGCAGATACGCAGTATTTT. It encodes CATLKDRAADTQYF. The full variable domain, with the rest looked up from reference TRBV18 and TRBJ2-3, is NAGVMQNPRHLVRRRGQEARLRCSPMKGHSHVYWYRQLPEEGLKFMVYLQKENIIDESGMPKERFSAEFPKEGPSILRIQQVVRGDSAAYFCATLKDRAADTQYFGPGTRLTVL.

This clonotype came up a few times. The rearrangement joins TRBV6-2 or TRBV6-3 to TRBJ2-7; no firm D call. From germline, CDR1 is MNHEY and CDR2 SVGEGT. The V end lost 4 bases, the J end lost 2 bases, and 9 bases lay between the germline ends. This CDR3 is 13 amino acids long. As DNA, the CDR3 is TGTGCCAGCAGTTTGTTAAAACCCTACGAGCAGTACTTC. This translates into CASSLLKPYEQYF.

This clonotype was recorded many times. This chain joins TRBV20-1 and TRBJ2-2; 8 nucleotides align to TRBD1. CDR3 length: 15 residues. Germline V CDR1 and CDR2: DFQATT, SNEGSKA (reference sequence). V shed 5 bases, J shed 1 base, and the junction held 6 bases outside the gene matches. CDR3 DNA: TGCAGTGCTCAGCCGGGACAGGTGAACACCGGGGAGCTGTTTTTT. Translating it yields CSAQPGQVNTGELFF.

This clonotype occurred many times. This rearrangement joins TRBV5-1 to TRBJ1-1, with a possible D match to TRBD1 (6 bases). Trimming cost V 4 bases and J 12 bases, with 16 bases left between them. CDR3 length equals 12 residues. From germline, CDR1 is SGHRS and CDR2 YFSETQ. In DNA, the CDR3 is TGCGCCAGCAGCCCCGGTCCGGGGGCGACTTTCTTT. This gives the protein CASSPGPGATFF.

Many counts were recorded for this clonotype. This sequence joins TRBV4-3 and TRBJ2-3, with TRBD2 matching over 10 bases. This CDR3 comprises 15 residues. J lost 4 bases, V lost 7 bases, and 8 bases had no gene match. Germline V gene data show CDR1 as LGHNA and CDR2 as YSLEER. The CDR3 reads CASTHLAGAADTQYF. CDR3 bases: TGCGCCAGCACCCACCTAGCGGGAGCAGCAGATACGCAGTATTTT.

This clonotype was counted ten times or more. The chain is built from TRBV14 and TRBJ2-5, with 13 bases aligning to TRBD2. Looked up from germline, CDR1 is SGHDN and CDR2 is FVKESK. The ends lost 4 bases at V and 0 bases at J; junction bases unmatched: 8. The CDR3 is 18 amino acids. The CDR3 spells CASSRGLAGVEYQETQYF. As DNA, the CDR3 is TGTGCCAGCAGCCGAGGACTAGCGGGAGTCGAGTACCAAGAGACCCAGTACTTC.

The table lists this clonotype with many counts. The chain is built from TRBV20-1 and TRBJ1-5; D gene unclear. The CDR3 sequence is 11 residues long. V lost 1 base to trimming and J lost 4 bases, with 2 bases between them. CDR1 is DFQATT and CDR2 is SNEGSKA in the germline V gene (reference sequence). The chain's CDR3 is CSARGNQPQHF. The CDR3 DNA reads as TGCAGTGCTAGAGGGAATCAGCCCCAGCATTTT.

Many counts were recorded for this clonotype. The chain links TRBV18 to TRBJ2-2; 11 nucleotides align to TRBD2. The V segment lost 1 base and the J segment 1 base; nucleotides outside the gene matches: 5. The CDR3 has 18 residues. Germline CDR1 KGHSH, CDR2 LQKENI. As DNA, the CDR3 is TGTGCCAGCTCACCACGACCCGGGACTAGCGGGAACACCGGGGAGCTGTTTTTT. Its translation is CASSPRPGTSGNTGELFF.

In its sample, this clonotype was seen a few times. The V call is TRBV6-6, the J call TRBJ2-7; D is undetermined. Germline CDR1 MNHNY, CDR2 SVGAGI (reference sequence). CDR3 length equals 11 residues. Trimming pared 5 bases from V and 2 bases from J, leaving 4 bases between. The CDR3 DNA reads as TGTGCCAGCAGTCAGACCTACGAGCAGTACTTC. Encoded protein: CASSQTYEQYF.

In its sample, this clonotype was seen many times. The CDR3 DNA reads as TGTGCCAGCAGTTTAGGGGCCAGCTCTGGAAACACCATATATTTT. Encoded protein: CASSLGASSGNTIYF. The rearrangement joins TRBV12-3 or TRBV12-4 to TRBJ1-3; the D is unclear. The CDR3 has 15 amino acids. V lost 1 base, J lost 0 bases, and 7 bases lay in between.

Ten or more counts support this clonotype. The genes are TRBV7-2 and TRBJ2-3; TRBD1 is a possible D gene (5 bases). V lost 1 base to trimming and J lost 1 base, with 12 bases between them. The CDR3 totals 16 residues. CDR1 and CDR2 from the germline V gene are SGHTA and FQGNSA. The CDR3 DNA is TGTGCCAGCAGCTTAGAGGGGCGGATGGGCACAGATACGCAGTATTTT. Translating it yields CASSLEGRMGTDTQYF. The full variable domain, with the rest looked up from reference TRBV7-2 and TRBJ2-3, is GAGVSQSPSNKVTEKGKDVELRCDPISGHTALYWYRQSLGQGLEFLIYFQGNSAPDKSGLPSDRFSAERTGGSVSTLTIQRTQQEDSAVYLCASSLEGRMGTDTQYFGPGTRLTVL.

The sample holds many counts of this clonotype. V is TRBV10-3 and J is TRBJ1-6, with TRBD1 matching 8 bases. This CDR3 contains 13 residues. Looked up from germline, CDR1 is ENHRY and CDR2 is SYGVKD. With V trimmed by 6 bases and J by 5 bases, 0 bases remained unmatched. The CDR3 protein is CAIRDRDNSPLHF. The CDR3 DNA reads as TGTGCCATCAGGGACAGGGATAATTCACCCCTCCACTTT.

This clonotype appeared many times. CDR3 nucleotide sequence: TGTGCCAGCAGTTTAGGTTCCGGGACTAGCGGGGTCCGGAGCAATGAGCAGTTCTTC. Translated: CASSLGSGTSGVRSNEQFF. The chain links TRBV12-3 or TRBV12-4 to TRBJ2-1; 13 bases fit TRBD2. V lost 1 base and J lost 6; bases outside the gene matches: 12. This CDR3 is built from 19 residues.

This clonotype was detected ten times or more. In DNA, the CDR3 is TGTGCCAGCAGCCAAGCGGGGAGGCAAGAGACCCAGTACTTC. This encodes CASSQAGRQETQYF. The chain has TRBV7-2 and TRBJ2-5; 7 nucleotides align to TRBD2. The germline CDR1 and CDR2 sequences are SGHTA and FQGNSA. Unmatched junction bases numbered 5, after V lost 5 bases and J lost 2 bases. This CDR3 is 14 amino acids long.

This clonotype was observed many times. The CDR3 loop is CASSLAGAGQPQHF. As DNA, the CDR3 is TGTGCCAGCAGCTTAGCAGGGGCCGGTCAGCCCCAGCATTTT. This chain uses TRBV7-2 with TRBJ1-5, with D perhaps matching TRBD1 (5 bases). V lost 0 bases, J lost 6 bases, and 9 bases lay in between. CDR1 and CDR2 from the germline V gene are SGHTA and FQGNSA. The CDR3 spans 14 residues. The variable domain in full, with the rest retrieved from reference TRBV7-2 and TRBJ1-5, is GAGVSQSPSNKVTEKGKDVELRCDPISGHTALYWYRQSLGQGLEFLIYFQGNSAPDKSGLPSDRFSAERTGGSVSTLTIQRTQQEDSAVYLCASSLAGAGQPQHFGDGTRLSIL.

This clonotype was observed many times. This sequence joins TRBV5-6 and TRBJ2-2, with D hard to call. From germline, CDR1 is SGHDT and CDR2 YYEEEE. The CDR3 runs to 12 residues. V lost 3 bases and J 3 bases, leaving 3 bases between the germline ends. CDR3 in amino acids: CASSYYTGELFF. CDR3 in DNA: TGTGCCAGCAGCTATTACACCGGGGAGCTGTTTTTT.

This clonotype was seen ten or more times. The rearrangement joins TRBV5-6 to TRBJ2-3; a possible D gene is TRBD1 (6 bases). With 4 bases removed from V and 0 bases from J, the gap between germline ends came to 12 bases. Germline CDR1 is SGHDT and CDR2 is YYEEEE. The CDR3 length is 15 residues. This CDR3 is CASSTTGLSTDTQYF. CDR3 DNA sequence: TGTGCCAGCAGCACGACAGGTCTTAGCACAGATACGCAGTATTTT.

This clonotype appeared many times. The V gene is TRBV7-9, the J gene TRBJ2-3; D gene unclear. CDR3 size: 16 residues. Germline V lookup: CDR1 SEHNR, CDR2 FQNEAQ (reference sequence). V dropped 5 bases and J dropped 2 bases, with 17 bases sitting between them. The CDR3, as DNA: TGTGCCAGCAGCCCCGCTTTTTTCGACTTCACAGATACGCAGTATTTT. Amino acid sequence: CASSPAFFDFTDTQYF.

This clonotype occurred many times. This chain joins TRBV14 and TRBJ2-2; D may be TRBD2 (6 bases). This CDR3 is built from 15 residues. V lost 4 bases and J 1 base, leaving 10 bases between the germline ends. Germline assignment: CDR1 SGHDN and CDR2 FVKESK. The DNA of the CDR3 is TGTGCCAGCAGCCCGGGGACTTGGAACACCGGGGAGCTGTTTTTT. Translating gives CASSPGTWNTGELFF.

This clonotype was seen at least ten times. V gene TRBV7-2 combines with J gene TRBJ2-5; the D is unclear. Trimming pared 2 bases from V and 1 base from J, leaving 8 bases between. Germline CDR1 is SGHTA and CDR2 is FQGNSA. The CDR3 has 14 residues. CDR3 residues: CASSLRQRQETQYF. Written as DNA, the CDR3 is TGTGCCAGCAGCTTAAGGCAGCGCCAAGAGACCCAGTACTTC.

This clonotype appeared many times. This sequence joins TRBV14 and TRBJ2-7; D gene unclear. CDR1 SGHDN and CDR2 FVKESK come from the germline V gene. CDR3 length: 12 residues. V dropped 1 base and J dropped 12 bases, with 13 bases sitting between them. CDR3 sequence (DNA): TGTGCCAGCAGCCAAGGGCCCTCCAGTCGGTACTTC. This encodes CASSQGPSSRYF.

This clonotype occurred a few times. This chain connects TRBV12-3 or TRBV12-4 to TRBJ2-2; TRBD2 might be the D (5 bases). This CDR3 contains 15 residues. The germline V and J ends were trimmed by 7 bases and 7 bases, with 19 bases remaining between them. The CDR3 loop reads CASIITPFRGGELFF. The CDR3 coding sequence is TGTGCCAGCATCATCACGCCGTTTCGGGGCGGGGAGCTGTTTTTT.

This clonotype showed up just once. This could be a read error, since a much larger clone is one nucleotide away. This chain links TRBV29-1 with TRBJ2-3; TRBD1 agrees at 7 bases. The germline CDR1 and CDR2 sequences are SQVTM and ANQGSEA. The V segment lost 6 bases and the J segment 1 base; nucleotides outside the gene matches: 7. The CDR3 totals 14 residues. The CDR3 region has the DNA TGCAGCGTGGGACAGTGGTCGGGCACAGATACGCAGTATTTT. Its protein is CSVGQWSGTDTQYF.